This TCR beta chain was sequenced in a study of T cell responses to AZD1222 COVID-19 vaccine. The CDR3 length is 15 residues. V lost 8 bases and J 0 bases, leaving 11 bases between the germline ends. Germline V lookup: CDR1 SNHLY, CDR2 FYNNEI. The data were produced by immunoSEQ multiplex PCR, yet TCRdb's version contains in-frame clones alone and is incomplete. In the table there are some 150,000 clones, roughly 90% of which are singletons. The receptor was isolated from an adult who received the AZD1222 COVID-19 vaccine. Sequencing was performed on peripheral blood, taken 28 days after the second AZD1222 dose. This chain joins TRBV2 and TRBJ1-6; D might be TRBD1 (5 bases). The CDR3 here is CASRQSSSYNSPLHF. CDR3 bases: TGTGCCAGCCGACAGTCGAGCTCCTATAATTCACCCCTCCACTTT.